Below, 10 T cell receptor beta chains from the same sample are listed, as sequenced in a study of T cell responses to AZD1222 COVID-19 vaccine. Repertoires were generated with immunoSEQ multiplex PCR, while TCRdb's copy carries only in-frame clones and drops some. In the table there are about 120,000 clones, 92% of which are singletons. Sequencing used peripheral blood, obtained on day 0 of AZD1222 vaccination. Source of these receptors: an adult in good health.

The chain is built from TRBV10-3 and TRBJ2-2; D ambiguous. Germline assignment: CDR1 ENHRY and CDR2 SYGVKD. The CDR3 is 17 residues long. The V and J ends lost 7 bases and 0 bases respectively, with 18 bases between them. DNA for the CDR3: TGTGCCATCAAGCTGGGCCGATCACTCGCGAACACCGGGGAGCTGTTTTTT. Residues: CAIKLGRSLANTGELFF.

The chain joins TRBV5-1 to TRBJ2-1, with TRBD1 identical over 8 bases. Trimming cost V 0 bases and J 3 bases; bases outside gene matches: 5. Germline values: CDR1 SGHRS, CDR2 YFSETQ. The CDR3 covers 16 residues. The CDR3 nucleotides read TGCGCCAGCAGCTTGGGAGGACAGGGTAACTACAATGAGCAGTTCTTC. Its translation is CASSLGGQGNYNEQFF.

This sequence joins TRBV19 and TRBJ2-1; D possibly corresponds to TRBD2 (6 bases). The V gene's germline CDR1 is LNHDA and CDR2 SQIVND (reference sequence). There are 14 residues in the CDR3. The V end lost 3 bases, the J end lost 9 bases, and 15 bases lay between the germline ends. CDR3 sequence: CASSMISGVVEQFF. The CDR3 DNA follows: TGTGCCAGTAGTATGATCTCGGGAGTGGTTGAGCAGTTCTTC.

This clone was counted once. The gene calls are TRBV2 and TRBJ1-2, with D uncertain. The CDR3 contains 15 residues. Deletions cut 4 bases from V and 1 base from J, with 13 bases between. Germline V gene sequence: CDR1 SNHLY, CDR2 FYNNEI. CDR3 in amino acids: CASSADPRNNYGYTF. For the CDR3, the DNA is TGTGCCAGCAGTGCGGACCCCCGGAATAACTATGGCTACACCTTC.

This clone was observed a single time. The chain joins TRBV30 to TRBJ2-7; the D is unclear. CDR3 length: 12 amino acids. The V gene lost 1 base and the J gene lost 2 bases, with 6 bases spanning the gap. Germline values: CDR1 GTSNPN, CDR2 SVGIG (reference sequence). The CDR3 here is CAWSEYPYEQYF. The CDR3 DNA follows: TGTGCCTGGAGTGAATACCCCTACGAGCAGTACTTC.

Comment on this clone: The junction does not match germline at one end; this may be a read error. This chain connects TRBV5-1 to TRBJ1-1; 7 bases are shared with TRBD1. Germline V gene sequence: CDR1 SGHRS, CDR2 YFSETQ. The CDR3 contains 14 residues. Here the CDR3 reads CASSSDRVLTGDNF. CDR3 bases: TGCGCCAGCAGCTCAGACAGGGTTTTGACGGGGGACAACTTT.

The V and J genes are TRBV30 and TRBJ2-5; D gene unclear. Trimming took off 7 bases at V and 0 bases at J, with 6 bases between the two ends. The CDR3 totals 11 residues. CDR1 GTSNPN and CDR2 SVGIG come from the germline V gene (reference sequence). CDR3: CAFSDQETQYF. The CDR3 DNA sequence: TGTGCCTTCAGTGACCAAGAGACCCAGTACTTC. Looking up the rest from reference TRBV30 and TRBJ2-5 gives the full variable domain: SQTIHQWPATLVQPVGSPLSLECTVEGTSNPNLYWYRQAAGRGLQLLFYSVGIGQISSEVPQNLSASRPQDRQFILSSKKLLLSDSGFYLCAFSDQETQYFGPGTRLLVL.

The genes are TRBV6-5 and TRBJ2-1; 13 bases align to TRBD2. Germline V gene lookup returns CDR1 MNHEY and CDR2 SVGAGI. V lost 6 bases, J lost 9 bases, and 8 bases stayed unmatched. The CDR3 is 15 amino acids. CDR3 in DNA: TGTGCCAGCAGGCCCACTAGCGGGAGGGCCGGTGAGCAGTTCTTC. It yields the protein CASRPTSGRAGEQFF.

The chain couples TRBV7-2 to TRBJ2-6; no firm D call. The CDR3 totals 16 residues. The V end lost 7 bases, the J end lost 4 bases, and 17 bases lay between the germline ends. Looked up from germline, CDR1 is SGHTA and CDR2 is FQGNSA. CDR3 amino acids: CASTPQLLAGANVLTF. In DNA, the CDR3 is TGTGCCAGCACCCCCCAACTCTTAGCCGGGGCCAACGTCCTGACTTTC.

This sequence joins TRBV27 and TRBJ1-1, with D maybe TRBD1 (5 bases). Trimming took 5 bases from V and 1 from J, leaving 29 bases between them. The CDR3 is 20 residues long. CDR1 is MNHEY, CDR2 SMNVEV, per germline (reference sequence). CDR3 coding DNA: TGTGCCAGCAGTCCACATATCCTTAACCCCAGGGTTCCGAAGAACACTGAAGCTTTCTTT. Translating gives CASSPHILNPRVPKNTEAFF.